A single sample is the source of the 22 T cell receptor beta chains below, sequenced in a study of PD-1 blockade in classical Hodgkin lymphoma. Time point here: cycle 4 day 1 (C4D1), after 6 weeks of nivolumab. Brentuximab vedotin exposure varied among the patients, all of whom had relapsed after autologous stem cell transplantation. Measured with immunoSEQ multiplex PCR; TCRdb has only the in-frame clones, and not every one. The sample yields some 93,000 clones, 78% seen once. The starting material was peripheral blood mononuclear cells (PBMCs), obtained before the fourth cycle of nivolumab. The receptors shown here come from a human donor with classical Hodgkin lymphoma.

The chain links TRBV9 to TRBJ2-3; TRBD2 matches 7 bases. The CDR3 is 15 residues long. Germline CDR1 and CDR2: SGDLS and YYNGEE. The V and J ends lost 2 bases and 1 base, in that order; junction bases with no gene match: 4. CDR3 DNA: TGTGCCAGCAGCGTGGGCGGGAGAGGCACAGATACGCAGTATTTT. Its protein is CASSVGGRGTDTQYF.

This chain joins TRBV7-2 and TRBJ2-7, with D tentatively TRBD2 (6 bases). CDR1 is SGHTA, CDR2 FQGNSA, per germline. V lost 3 bases, J lost 1 base, and 10 bases lay in between. The CDR3 covers 14 residues. In DNA form, the CDR3 reads TGTGCCAGCAGCTTTTTCGGGGGTTCCTACGAGCAGTACTTC. Protein product: CASSFFGGSYEQYF.

This chain connects TRBV5-1 to TRBJ2-5, with D tentatively TRBD2 (5 bases). CDR3 size: 15 residues. The germline gives CDR1 SGHRS, CDR2 YFSETQ. Trimming removed 0 bases from V and 2 bases from J, with 11 bases in between. CDR3 region: CASSLVLAGQETQYF. Here the CDR3 DNA reads TGCGCCAGCAGCTTGGTGTTGGCGGGTCAAGAGACCCAGTACTTC.

The rearrangement uses TRBV28 and TRBJ1-2, with D unclear. The CDR3 contains 12 residues. Germline V gene data show CDR1 as MDHEN and CDR2 as SYDVKM. The ends were cut back, 10 bases at V and 0 bases at J, with 9 bases in the middle. The CDR3 DNA follows: TGTGCCACCGCCGGAGCTAACTATGGCTACACCTTC. It is translated as CATAGANYGYTF.

This clone was seen a single time. The chain is built from TRBV10-3 and TRBJ2-5; 8 bases align to TRBD2. V lost 7 bases and J lost 5; bases outside the gene matches: 9. Germline V gene data show CDR1 as ENHRY and CDR2 as SYGVKD. The CDR3 loop spans 14 amino acids. This CDR3 is CAINRGEREETQYF. The CDR3, as DNA: TGTGCCATCAACAGAGGGGAGCGGGAGGAGACCCAGTACTTC.

The DNA for the CDR3 is TGTGCCAGCAGCCCTAGGGCCCCCCCGGTGACTGAAGCTTTCTTT. The encoded protein is CASSPRAPPVTEAFF. The rearrangement links TRBV7-6 to TRBJ1-1; the D is unclear. V lost 5 bases and J lost 5, with 18 bases in between. The CDR3 is made up of 15 amino acids. Germline CDR1 reads SGHVS; CDR2 reads FNYEAQ.

The sample holds a few counts of this clone. V gene TRBV6-5 combines with J gene TRBJ2-4; 9 bases are a match to TRBD1. The germline V gene encodes CDR1 MNHEY and CDR2 SVGAGI. The CDR3 totals 16 residues. The V gene end was trimmed by 0 bases and the J gene end by 8 bases; junction bases not matched to a gene: 8. In nucleotides, the CDR3 is TGTGCCAGCAGTTACTCCCGGACAGGGGAGGGATACATTCAGTACTTC. Its protein product is CASSYSRTGEGYIQYF.

This chain connects TRBV7-9 to TRBJ2-7, with 8 bases matching TRBD2. The CDR3 has 14 residues. Trimming at V came to 5 bases and at J to 2 bases, leaving 5 bases not matched to a gene. The germline V gene has CDR1 SEHNR and CDR2 FQNEAQ (reference sequence). The CDR3 loop reads CASSPTSGPYEQYF. The CDR3, as DNA: TGTGCCAGCAGCCCTACTAGCGGCCCCTACGAGCAGTACTTC.

The chain recombines TRBV20-1 with TRBJ2-1, with a tentative D call TRBD2 (6 bases). Germline CDR1 is DFQATT and CDR2 is SNEGSKA (reference sequence). V was cut by 3 bases and J by 10 bases, with 10 bases left in between. The length of the CDR3 is 11 residues. The CDR3 is CSASGGGEQFF. The CDR3, as DNA: TGCAGTGCTAGCGGGGGAGGCGAGCAGTTCTTC.

The chain links TRBV7-2 to TRBJ2-3; D gene ambiguous. This CDR3 comprises 13 residues. The germline V gene has CDR1 SGHTA and CDR2 FQGNSA. V was trimmed by 3 bases and J by 5 bases, leaving 9 bases between them. The CDR3 is CASSFGVLDTQYF. The CDR3 DNA sequence: TGTGCCAGCAGCTTTGGGGTCTTAGATACGCAGTATTTT.

The rearrangement uses TRBV29-1 and TRBJ1-1; unclear D gene. The CDR3 sequence is 15 residues long. Germline V gene data show CDR1 as SQVTM and CDR2 as ANQGSEA. Trimming removed 4 bases at V and 1 base at J, with 16 bases between. CDR3 coding DNA: TGCAGCGTTGCCGTACAGAGGGCTAGGAACACTGAAGCTTTCTTT. Translated, it gives CSVAVQRARNTEAFF. Full variable domain (missing parts from reference TRBV29-1 and TRBJ1-1): SAVISQKPSRDICQRGTSLTIQCQVDSQVTMMFWYRQQPGQSLTLIATANQGSEATYESGFVIDKFPISRPNLTFSTLTVSNMSPEDSSIYLCSVAVQRARNTEAFFGQGTRLTVV.

This chain links TRBV19 with TRBJ2-6; D uncertain. The germline V gene has CDR1 LNHDA and CDR2 SQIVND (reference sequence). V was cut by 9 bases and J by 0 bases, with 9 bases left in between. The CDR3 consists of 14 residues. CDR3 residues: CASSASSGANVLTF. The CDR3 DNA is TGTGCCAGCTCCGCGAGCTCTGGGGCCAACGTCCTGACTTTC.

A remark on this clone: This sample also contains other DNA sequences that code for the same CDR3. The chain has TRBV2 and TRBJ1-5; D possibly corresponds to TRBD1 (5 bases). The CDR3 is 15 amino acids. Germline assignment: CDR1 SNHLY and CDR2 FYNNEI. Trimming left V 4 bases short and J 0 bases short, with 10 bases between. The CDR3 DNA reads as TGTGCCAGCAGTGTGGGGGGTTATAGCAATCAGCCCCAGCATTTT. Amino acid sequence: CASSVGGYSNQPQHF.

The V call is TRBV18, the J call TRBJ2-5; 12 bases fit TRBD1. The CDR3 is made up of 16 amino acids. V gave up 2 bases and J gave up 5 bases; unmatched junction bases: 6. Looked up from germline, CDR1 is KGHSH and CDR2 is LQKENI. CDR3 bases: TGTGCCAGCTCACCAACCGGGACAGGGGGCGGGGAGACCCAGTACTTC. It encodes CASSPTGTGGGETQYF.

The genes are TRBV7-2 and TRBJ2-1; D might be TRBD1 (5 bases). Trimming pared 8 bases from V and 7 bases from J, leaving 9 bases between. The germline CDR1 and CDR2 sequences are SGHTA and FQGNSA. The length of the CDR3 is 11 residues. The CDR3 here is CASGRTNEQFF. The CDR3 DNA follows: TGTGCCAGCGGAAGGACAAATGAGCAGTTCTTC.

The chain is built from TRBV28 and TRBJ2-7; D could derive from TRBD1 or TRBD2 (6 bases each). Deletions cut 6 bases from V and 3 bases from J, with 18 bases between. Germline CDR1 reads MDHEN; CDR2 reads SYDVKM. The CDR3 sequence is 15 residues long. CDR3 loop: CASSSRLGGSYEQYF. The CDR3 DNA is TGTGCCAGCAGCTCACGTCTGGGGGGCAGCTACGAGCAGTACTTC.

The chain uses TRBV6-5 and TRBJ1-4, with D uncertain. Germline values: CDR1 MNHEY, CDR2 SVGAGI. The CDR3 loop spans 13 amino acids. The V end lost 8 bases, the J end lost 11 bases, and 18 bases lay between the germline ends. This CDR3 reads CASGSTPGGKLFF. CDR3 in DNA: TGTGCCAGCGGTTCGACCCCCGGAGGCAAACTGTTTTTT.

V usage is TRBV6-5 and J usage is TRBJ1-1, with D unresolved. V was pared by 5 bases and J by 1 base, with 11 bases between. The CDR3 covers 14 residues. The V gene's germline CDR1 is MNHEY and CDR2 SVGAGI. The CDR3 DNA reads as TGTGCCAGCAGTCCCATGGGGAAGAACACTGAAGCTTTCTTT. Its protein product is CASSPMGKNTEAFF.

V and J are TRBV7-9 and TRBJ1-4; possibly TRBD1 for D (5 bases). The V gene lost 5 bases and the J gene lost 3 bases, with 13 bases spanning the gap. The CDR3 is 15 amino acids. Germline values: CDR1 SEHNR, CDR2 FQNEAQ (reference sequence). CDR3 sequence (DNA): TGTGCCAGCAGCCGTGAGGGGTTGGCTAATGAAAAACTGTTTTTT. It codes for CASSREGLANEKLFF.

This chain links TRBV10-3 with TRBJ1-2, with 9 bases matching TRBD1. Germline V gene sequence: CDR1 ENHRY, CDR2 SYGVKD. The CDR3 loop spans 14 amino acids. Losses at the gene ends were 3 bases for V and 4 bases for J; bases not matched to a gene: 3. CDR3 sequence reads: CAISDRTGAYGYTF. Written as DNA, the CDR3 is TGTGCCATCAGTGACAGGACAGGGGCCTATGGCTACACCTTC.

J is TRBJ1-2 and V is TRBV28; the D is unclear. Trimming removed 7 bases at V and 2 bases at J, with 11 bases between. The CDR3 runs 13 residues. Germline V gene lookup returns CDR1 MDHEN and CDR2 SYDVKM. CDR3 loop: CASTQSVNYGYTF. CDR3 DNA sequence: TGTGCCAGCACCCAATCAGTCAACTATGGCTACACCTTC.

This CDR3 is CASSQFAGRSEAFF. CDR3 coding DNA: TGCGCCAGCAGCCAATTCGCAGGGAGGTCTGAAGCTTTCTTT. The V call is TRBV5-1, the J call TRBJ1-1; a possible D gene is TRBD1 (5 bases). Germline CDR1 SGHRS, CDR2 YFSETQ. The CDR3 contains 14 residues. V lost 4 bases, J lost 6 bases, and 16 bases lay in between.